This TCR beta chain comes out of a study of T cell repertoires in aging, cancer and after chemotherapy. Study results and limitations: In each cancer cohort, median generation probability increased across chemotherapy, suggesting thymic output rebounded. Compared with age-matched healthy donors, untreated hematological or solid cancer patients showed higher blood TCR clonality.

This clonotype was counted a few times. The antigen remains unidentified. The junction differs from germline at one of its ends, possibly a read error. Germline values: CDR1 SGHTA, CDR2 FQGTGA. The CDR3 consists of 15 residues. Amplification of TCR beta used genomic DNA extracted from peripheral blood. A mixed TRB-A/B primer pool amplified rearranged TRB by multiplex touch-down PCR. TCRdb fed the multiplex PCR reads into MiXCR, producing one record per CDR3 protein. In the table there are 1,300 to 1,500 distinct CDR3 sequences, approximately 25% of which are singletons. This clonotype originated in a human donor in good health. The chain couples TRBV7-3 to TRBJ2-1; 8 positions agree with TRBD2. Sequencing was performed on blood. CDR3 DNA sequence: TGTGCCAGCAGATTAAGCGGGAGTAGGTACAATGAGCAGTTCTTC. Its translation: CASRLSGSRYNEQFF.